This TCR beta chain was obtained from a study of blood T cells in healthy people across ages. Study-level findings and limits: It was held that the diversity estimates obtained from one million T cells were underestimates.

As for this clonotype: Its antigen is not identified.

The second PCR ran about 6 to 12 cycles with a sample-barcoded 5' primer and J-beta primers. TCRdb independently ran MiXCR on the 5' RACE reads; one entry per CDR3 protein. This sample has hundreds of thousands of distinct CDR3 sequences, with over 45% found just once. What was sequenced was blood. The sequence derives from a young man in good health.

The CDR3 nucleotides read TGTGCCAGCCGGGAGGTAGGCGCCCACAATGAGCAGTACTTC. This translates into CASREVGAHNEQYF. This chain connects TRBV28 to TRBJ2-5; 7 nucleotides line up with TRBD2. Germline V lookup: CDR1 MDHEN, CDR2 SYDVKM. The CDR3 is made up of 14 amino acids. V lost 8 bases, J lost 11 bases, and 17 bases stayed unmatched.